This T cell receptor (beta chain) was retrieved from a study of CD8 T cells in ankylosing spondylitis. Points from the study as a whole: Matched synovial fluid from ankylosing spondylitis patients was reported to be enriched for disease-linked clones. Blood of patients with ankylosing spondylitis appeared to be characterized by a TCR beta motif of eight highly homologous variants. Reactive arthritis synovial fluid and blood previously showed some of these motif variants.

Quantitative 5'-RACE with molecular barcodes produced the TCR beta libraries. MiXCR, run by TCRdb on the 5' RACE reads, gives a single entry per CDR3 protein. Of approximately 250,000 distinct CDR3 sequences in the sample, about 10% are singletons; the top ten hold 2.5% to 3%. In its sample, this clonotype was seen many times. Its antigen is undetermined. Sample: blood, either unsorted or a sorted T cell fraction (not recorded which). The sequence was collected from a male donor with ankylosing spondylitis or in good health (not recorded which).

CDR3 protein: CASSSDMLRGTSGANVLTF. The CDR3 DNA follows: TGTGCCAGCAGCTCCGATATGCTCAGGGGAACCTCTGGGGCCAACGTCCTGACTTTC. The chain has TRBV7-6 and TRBJ2-6, with D possibly matching TRBD1 (6 bases). The CDR3 is made up of 19 amino acids. V was cut by 4 bases and J by 0 bases, with 19 bases left in between. The germline gives CDR1 SGHVS, CDR2 FNYEAQ.